The entry below describes one TCR beta chain. Its target is not known. Between the trimmed V and J ends, which lost 6 bases and 8 bases, there was a span of 16 bases. This CDR3 is 13 amino acids long. Germline V gene data show CDR1 as LNHDA and CDR2 as SQIVND (reference sequence). The entry originates in a study of siplizumab effects on memory and regulatory T cells. Study results and limitations: Some alloreactive sequences were traceable to unstimulated CD4+ memory cells, and siplizumab significantly reduced them.

The data were produced by immunoSEQ multiplex PCR, yet TCRdb's version contains in-frame clones alone and is incomplete. The sample carries approximately 120,000 clones, about 94% recorded once. Input material: non-Treg CD4+ T cells sorted from blood. This receptor was obtained from a human donor in good health. The V gene is TRBV19, the J gene TRBJ1-2; perhaps TRBD1 as D (6 bases). CDR3 sequence reads: CASSPPGVRGYTF. CDR3 in DNA: TGTGCCAGTAGCCCCCCAGGGGTGAGGGGCTACACCTTC.